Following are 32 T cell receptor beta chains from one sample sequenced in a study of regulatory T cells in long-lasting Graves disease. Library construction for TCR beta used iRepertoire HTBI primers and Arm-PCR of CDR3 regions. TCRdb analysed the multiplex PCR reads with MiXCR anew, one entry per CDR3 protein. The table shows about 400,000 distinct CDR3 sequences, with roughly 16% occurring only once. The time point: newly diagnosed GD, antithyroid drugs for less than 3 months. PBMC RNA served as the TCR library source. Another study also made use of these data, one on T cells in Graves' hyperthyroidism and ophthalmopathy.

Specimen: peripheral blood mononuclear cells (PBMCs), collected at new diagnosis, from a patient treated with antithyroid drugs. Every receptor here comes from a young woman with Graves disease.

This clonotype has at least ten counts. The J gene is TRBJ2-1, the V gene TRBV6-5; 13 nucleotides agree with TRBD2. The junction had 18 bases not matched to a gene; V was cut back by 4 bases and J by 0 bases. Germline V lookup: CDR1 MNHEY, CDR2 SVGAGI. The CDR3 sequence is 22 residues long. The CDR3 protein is CASSSPSELGLAGPLSYNEQFF. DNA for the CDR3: TGTGCCAGCAGTTCCCCGTCAGAACTGGGACTAGCGGGACCCCTCTCCTACAATGAGCAGTTCTTC.

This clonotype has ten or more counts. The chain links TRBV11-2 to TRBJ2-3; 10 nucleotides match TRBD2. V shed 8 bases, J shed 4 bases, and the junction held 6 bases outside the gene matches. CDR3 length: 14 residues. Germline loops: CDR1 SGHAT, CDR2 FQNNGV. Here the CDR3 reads CASERGGLADTQYF. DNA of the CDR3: TGTGCCAGCGAGCGGGGGGGGCTCGCAGATACGCAGTATTTT.

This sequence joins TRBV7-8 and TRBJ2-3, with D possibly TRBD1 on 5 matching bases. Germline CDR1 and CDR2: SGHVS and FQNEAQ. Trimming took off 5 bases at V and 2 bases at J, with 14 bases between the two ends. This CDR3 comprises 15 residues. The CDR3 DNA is TGTGCCAGCAGCCTAGGTGTGGGGCTCACAGATACGCAGTATTTT. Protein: CASSLGVGLTDTQYF. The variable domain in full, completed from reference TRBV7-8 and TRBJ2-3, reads GAGVSQSPRYKVAKRGQDVALRCDPISGHVSLFWYQQALGQGPEFLTYFQNEAQLDKSGLPSDRFFAERPEGSVSTLKIQRTQQEDSAVYLCASSLGVGLTDTQYFGPGTRLTVL.

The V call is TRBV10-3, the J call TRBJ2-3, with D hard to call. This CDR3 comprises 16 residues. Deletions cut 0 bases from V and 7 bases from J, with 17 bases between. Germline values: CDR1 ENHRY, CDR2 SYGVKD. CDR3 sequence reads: CAISESGSKGPHTQYF. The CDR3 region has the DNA TGTGCCATCAGTGAGTCCGGATCGAAGGGCCCCCATACGCAGTATTTT.

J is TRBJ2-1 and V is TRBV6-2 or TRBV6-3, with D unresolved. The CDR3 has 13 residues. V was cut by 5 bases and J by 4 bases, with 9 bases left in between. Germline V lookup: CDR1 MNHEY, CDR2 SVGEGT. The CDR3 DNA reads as TGTGCCAGCAGTATGTCAGGTTACAATGAGCAGTTCTTC. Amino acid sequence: CASSMSGYNEQFF.

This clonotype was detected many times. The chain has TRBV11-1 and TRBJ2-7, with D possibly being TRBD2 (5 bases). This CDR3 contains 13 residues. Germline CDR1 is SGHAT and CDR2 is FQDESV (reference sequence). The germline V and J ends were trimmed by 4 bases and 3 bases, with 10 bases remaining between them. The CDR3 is CASSYAGNYEQYF. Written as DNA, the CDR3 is TGTGCCAGCAGCTACGCCGGGAACTACGAGCAGTACTTC.

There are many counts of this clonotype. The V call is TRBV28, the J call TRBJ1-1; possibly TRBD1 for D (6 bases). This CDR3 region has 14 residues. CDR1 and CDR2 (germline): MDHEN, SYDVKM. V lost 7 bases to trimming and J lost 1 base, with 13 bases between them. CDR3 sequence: CASNAPGQNTEAFF. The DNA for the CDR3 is TGTGCCAGCAACGCTCCGGGACAGAACACTGAAGCTTTCTTT.

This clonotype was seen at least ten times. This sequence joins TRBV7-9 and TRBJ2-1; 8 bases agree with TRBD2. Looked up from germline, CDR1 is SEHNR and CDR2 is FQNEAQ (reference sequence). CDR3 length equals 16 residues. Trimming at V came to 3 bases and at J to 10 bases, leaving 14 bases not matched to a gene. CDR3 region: CASSFGPGGPGNEQFF. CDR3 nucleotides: TGTGCCAGCAGCTTTGGCCCGGGAGGGCCGGGTAACGAGCAGTTCTTC.

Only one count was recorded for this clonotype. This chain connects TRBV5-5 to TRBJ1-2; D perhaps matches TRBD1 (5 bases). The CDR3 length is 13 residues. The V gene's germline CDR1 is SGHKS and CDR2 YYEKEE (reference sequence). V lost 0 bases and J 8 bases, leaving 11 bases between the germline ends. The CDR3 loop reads CASSLGVRDGYTF. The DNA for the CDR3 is TGTGCCAGCAGCTTGGGTGTCAGGGACGGCTACACCTTC.

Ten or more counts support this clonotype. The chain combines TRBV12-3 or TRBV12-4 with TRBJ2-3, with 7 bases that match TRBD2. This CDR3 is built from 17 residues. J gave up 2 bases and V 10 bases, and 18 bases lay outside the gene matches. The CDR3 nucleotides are TGTGCCATCACTACTATAGTTGGGGGGGAACCCACAGATACGCAGTATTTT. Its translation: CAITTIVGGEPTDTQYF.

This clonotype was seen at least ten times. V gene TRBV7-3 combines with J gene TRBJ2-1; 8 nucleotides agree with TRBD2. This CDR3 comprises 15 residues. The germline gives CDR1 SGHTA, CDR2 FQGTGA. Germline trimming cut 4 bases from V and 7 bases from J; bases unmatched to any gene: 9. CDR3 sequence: CASSSPGTRENEQFF. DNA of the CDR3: TGTGCCAGCAGCTCACCCGGGACTAGGGAAAATGAGCAGTTCTTC.

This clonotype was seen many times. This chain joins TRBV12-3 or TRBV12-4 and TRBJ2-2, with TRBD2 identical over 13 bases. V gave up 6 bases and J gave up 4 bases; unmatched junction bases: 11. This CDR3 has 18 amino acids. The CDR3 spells CASRPGTSGILITGELFF. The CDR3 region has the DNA TGTGCCAGCAGACCGGGGACTAGCGGGATCTTAATCACCGGGGAGCTGTTTTTT.

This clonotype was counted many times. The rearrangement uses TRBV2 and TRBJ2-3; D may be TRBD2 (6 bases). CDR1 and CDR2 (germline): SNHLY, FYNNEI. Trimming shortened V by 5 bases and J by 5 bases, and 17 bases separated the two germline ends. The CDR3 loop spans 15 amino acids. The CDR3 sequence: CASSYAHPRGDTQYF. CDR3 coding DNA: TGTGCCAGCAGTTACGCGCACCCGCGGGGAGATACGCAGTATTTT.

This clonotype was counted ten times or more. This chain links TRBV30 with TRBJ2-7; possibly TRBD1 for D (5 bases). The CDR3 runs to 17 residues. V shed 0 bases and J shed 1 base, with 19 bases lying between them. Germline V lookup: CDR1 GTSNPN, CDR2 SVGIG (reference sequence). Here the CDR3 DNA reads TGTGCCTGGAGTGTAATCGGACACCCATCACCTTCCTACGAGCAGTACTTC. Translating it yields CAWSVIGHPSPSYEQYF.

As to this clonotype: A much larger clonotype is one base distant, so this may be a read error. CDR3 sequence: CSAPGPRVGGTQYF. CDR3 nucleotides: TGCAGTGCACCCGGCCCCAGAGTCGGGGGGACCCAGTACTTC. The genes are TRBV20-1 and TRBJ2-5, with D perhaps TRBD2 (6 bases). This CDR3 region has 14 residues. Germline CDR1 reads DFQATT; CDR2 reads SNEGSKA (reference sequence). V shed 6 bases and J shed 7 bases, with 21 bases lying between them.

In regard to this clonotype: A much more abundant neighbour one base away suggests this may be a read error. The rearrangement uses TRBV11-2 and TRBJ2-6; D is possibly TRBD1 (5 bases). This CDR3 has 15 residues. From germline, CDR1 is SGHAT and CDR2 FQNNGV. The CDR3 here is CASSLGPSGANVRTF. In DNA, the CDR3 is TGTGCCAGCAGCTTAGGACCTTCTGGGGCCAACGTCCGGACTTTC. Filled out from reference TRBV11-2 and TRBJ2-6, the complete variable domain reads EAGVAQSPRYKIIEKRQSVAFWCNPISGHATLYWYQQILGQGPKLLIQFQNNGVVDDSQLPKDRFSAERLKGVDSTLKIQPAKLEDSAVYLCASSLGPSGANVRTFGAGSRLTVL.

The CDR3 spells CASTPRAFPTNEKLFF. The DNA for the CDR3 is TGTGCCAGCACCCCCCGGGCATTCCCTACTAATGAAAAACTGTTTTTT. This rearrangement joins TRBV12-3 or TRBV12-4 to TRBJ1-4; D is unclear. There are 16 residues in the CDR3. Trimming removed 7 bases at V and 2 bases at J, with 17 bases between.

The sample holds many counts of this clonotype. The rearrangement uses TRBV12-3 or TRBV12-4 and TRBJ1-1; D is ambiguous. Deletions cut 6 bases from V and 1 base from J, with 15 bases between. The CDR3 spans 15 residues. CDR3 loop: CASRLGLNPNTEAFF. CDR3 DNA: TGTGCCAGCAGACTCGGGCTCAACCCGAACACTGAAGCTTTCTTT.

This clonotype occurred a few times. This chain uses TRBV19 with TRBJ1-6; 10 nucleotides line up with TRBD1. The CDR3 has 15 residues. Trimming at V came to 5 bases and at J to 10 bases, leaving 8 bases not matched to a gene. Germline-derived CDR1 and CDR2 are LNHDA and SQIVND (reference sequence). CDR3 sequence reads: CASSSAGTGVSPLHF. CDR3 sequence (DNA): TGTGCCAGTAGTTCCGCCGGGACAGGGGTATCACCCCTCCACTTT.

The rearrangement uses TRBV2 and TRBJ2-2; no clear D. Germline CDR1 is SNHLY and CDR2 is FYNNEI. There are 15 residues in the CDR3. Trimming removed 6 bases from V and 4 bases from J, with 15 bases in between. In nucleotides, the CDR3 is TGTGCCAGCAGCGGCTCGTCTTCCCCCACCGGGGAGCTGTTTTTT. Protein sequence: CASSGSSSPTGELFF.

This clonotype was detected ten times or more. DNA of the CDR3: TGTGCCAGCAGCGTCCAGCGGACTGAAGCTTTCTTT. It encodes CASSVQRTEAFF. The chain couples TRBV11-1 to TRBJ1-1; D unclear. This CDR3 contains 12 residues. Deletions cut 5 bases from V and 5 bases from J, with 9 bases between. Germline assignment: CDR1 SGHAT and CDR2 FQDESV (reference sequence).

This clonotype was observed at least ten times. CDR3 coding DNA: TGTGCCAGCCCTAGCGGCAGGCAAGAGACCCAGTACTTC. It is translated as CASPSGRQETQYF. The V call is TRBV2, the J call TRBJ2-5, with 7 nucleotides matching TRBD2. The CDR3 consists of 13 residues. The J segment lost 2 bases and the V segment lost 8 bases, leaving 5 bases of the junction unmatched. The germline V gene encodes CDR1 SNHLY and CDR2 FYNNEI.

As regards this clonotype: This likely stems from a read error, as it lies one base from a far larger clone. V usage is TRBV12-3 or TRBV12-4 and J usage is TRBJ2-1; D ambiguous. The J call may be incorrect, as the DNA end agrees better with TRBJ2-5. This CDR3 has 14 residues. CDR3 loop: CASSGVGSQETQYF. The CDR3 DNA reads TGTGCCAGCAGTGGAGTGGGTTCCCAAGAGACCCAGTACTTC.

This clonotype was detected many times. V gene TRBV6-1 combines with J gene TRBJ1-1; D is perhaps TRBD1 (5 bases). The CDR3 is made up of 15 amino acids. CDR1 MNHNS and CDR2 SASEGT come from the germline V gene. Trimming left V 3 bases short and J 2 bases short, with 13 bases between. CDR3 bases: TGTGCCAGCAGTGAGGCGGCGGGGGGAAACACTGAAGCTTTCTTT. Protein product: CASSEAAGGNTEAFF.

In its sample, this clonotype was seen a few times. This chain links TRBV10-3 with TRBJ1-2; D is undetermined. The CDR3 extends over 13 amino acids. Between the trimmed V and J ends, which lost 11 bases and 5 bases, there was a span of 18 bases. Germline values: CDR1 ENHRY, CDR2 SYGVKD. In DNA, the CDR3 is TGTGCCGTAGGCGCATCTATAGGGTATGGCTACACCTTC. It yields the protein CAVGASIGYGYTF.

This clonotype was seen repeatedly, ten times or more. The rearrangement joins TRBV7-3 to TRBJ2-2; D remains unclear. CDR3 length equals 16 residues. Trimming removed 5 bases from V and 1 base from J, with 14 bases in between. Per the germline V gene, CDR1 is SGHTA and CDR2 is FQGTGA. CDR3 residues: CASSKNGRGNTGELFF. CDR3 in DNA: TGTGCCAGCAGCAAAAACGGTAGAGGGAACACCGGGGAGCTGTTTTTT. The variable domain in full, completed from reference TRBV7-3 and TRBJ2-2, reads GAGVSQTPSNKVTEKGKYVELRCDPISGHTALYWYRQSLGQGPEFLIYFQGTGAADDSGLPNDRFFAVRPEGSVSTLKIQRTERGDSAVYLCASSKNGRGNTGELFFGEGSRLTVL.

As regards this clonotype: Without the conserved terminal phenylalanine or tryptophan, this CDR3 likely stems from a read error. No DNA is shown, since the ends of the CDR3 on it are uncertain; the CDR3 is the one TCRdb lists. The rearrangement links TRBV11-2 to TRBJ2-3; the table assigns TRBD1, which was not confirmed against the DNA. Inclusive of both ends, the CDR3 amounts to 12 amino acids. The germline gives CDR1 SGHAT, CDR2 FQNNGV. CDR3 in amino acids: CASSLGGDTQCS.

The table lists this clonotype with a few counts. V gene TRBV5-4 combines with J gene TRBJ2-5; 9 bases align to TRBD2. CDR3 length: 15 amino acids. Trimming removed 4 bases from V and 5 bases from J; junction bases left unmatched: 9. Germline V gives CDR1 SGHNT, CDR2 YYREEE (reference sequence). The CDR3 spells CASSHSGRRGETQYF. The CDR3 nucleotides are TGTGCCAGCAGCCATAGCGGGAGAAGGGGGGAGACCCAGTACTTC.

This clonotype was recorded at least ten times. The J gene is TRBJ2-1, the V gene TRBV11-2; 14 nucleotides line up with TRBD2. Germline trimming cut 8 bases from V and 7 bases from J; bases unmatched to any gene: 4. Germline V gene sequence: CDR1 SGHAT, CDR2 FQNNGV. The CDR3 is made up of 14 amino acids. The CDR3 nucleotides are TGTGCCAGCGTGGGGACTAGCGGGAGTAATGAGCAGTTCTTC. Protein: CASVGTSGSNEQFF.

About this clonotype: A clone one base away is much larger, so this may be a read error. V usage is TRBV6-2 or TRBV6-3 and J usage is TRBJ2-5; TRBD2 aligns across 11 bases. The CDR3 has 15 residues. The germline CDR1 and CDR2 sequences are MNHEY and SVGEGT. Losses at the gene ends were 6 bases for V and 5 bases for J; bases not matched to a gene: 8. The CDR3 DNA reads TGTGCCAGCAGCAGTAGCGGGAGGGCCCGGGAGACCCAGTACTTC. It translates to CASSSSGRARETQYF.

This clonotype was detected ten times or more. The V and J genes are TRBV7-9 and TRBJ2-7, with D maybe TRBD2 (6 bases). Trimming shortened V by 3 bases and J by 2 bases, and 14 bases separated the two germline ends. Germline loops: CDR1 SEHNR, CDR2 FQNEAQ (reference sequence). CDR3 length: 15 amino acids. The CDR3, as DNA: TGTGCCAGCAGCTTTATAGCGGAACCACCCTACGAGCAGTACTTC. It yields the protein CASSFIAEPPYEQYF.

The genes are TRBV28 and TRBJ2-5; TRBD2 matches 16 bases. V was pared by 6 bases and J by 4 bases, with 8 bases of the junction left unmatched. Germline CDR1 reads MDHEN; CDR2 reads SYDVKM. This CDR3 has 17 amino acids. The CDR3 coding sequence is TGTGCCAGCAGACATCGGGGACTAGCGGGGGGGCGAGAGACCCAGTACTTC. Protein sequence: CASRHRGLAGGRETQYF.